Sequencing of this TCR beta chain was carried out in a study of cytomegalovirus exposure and HLA in healthy donors. The CDR3 contains 16 residues. V lost 3 bases, J lost 3 bases, and 4 bases stayed unmatched. The germline V gene has CDR1 SGHNT and CDR2 YYREEE (reference sequence). It was with 60 Vbeta and 13 Jbeta primers that the PCR ran. The data were produced by immunoSEQ multiplex PCR, yet TCRdb's version contains in-frame clones alone and is incomplete. The data hold approximately 220,000 clones, with about 75% observed a single time. Study-wide points: What TCR beta sequences reportedly achieved was accurate prediction of HLA-A and HLA-B alleles in most subjects.

Comment on this clone: Antigen: not known.

What was sequenced was PBMCs. The chain joins TRBV5-4 to TRBJ2-1; 12 bases line up with TRBD2. The sequence came from a male donor in good health and CMV-seronegative. CDR3 in amino acids: CASSSPTSGSYNEQFF. Here the CDR3 DNA reads TGTGCCAGCAGCTCTCCGACTAGCGGGAGCTACAATGAGCAGTTCTTC. The complete variable domain, with remaining parts taken from reference TRBV5-4 and TRBJ2-1, reads ETGVTQSPTHLIKTRGQQVTLRCSSQSGHNTVSWYQQALGQGPQFIFQYYREEENGRGNFPPRFSGLQFPNYSSELNVNALELDDSALYLCASSSPTSGSYNEQFFGPGTRLTVL.